This TCR beta chain was identified during a study of T cell responses to AZD1222 COVID-19 vaccine. Whole-study findings and limits: Among AZD1222 vaccinees, only 6 or 7 were seropositive at baseline. Donors in the cohort were predominantly white British and more often female, and clonal diversity was possibly underestimated.

This table comes from immunoSEQ multiplex PCR, and its TCRdb copy is limited to in-frame clones, with some not included. The sample has fewer than 150,000 clones; around 88% are singletons. About this clone: The antigen is unknown. At the DNA level, this CDR3 is encoded by other sequences in the same sample as well.

This sequence originates from an adult who received the AZD1222 COVID-19 vaccine. This sample comprised peripheral blood, obtained 28 days after the second AZD1222 dose.

CDR3 sequence: CASSLGAGNTEAFF. CDR3 nucleotide sequence: TGCGCCAGCAGCTTGGGGGCAGGTAACACTGAAGCTTTCTTT. The chain combines TRBV5-1 with TRBJ1-1; D gene ambiguous. V lost 0 bases to trimming and J lost 2 bases, with 8 bases between them. Germline V lookup: CDR1 SGHRS, CDR2 YFSETQ. The CDR3 extends over 14 amino acids.